This T cell receptor (beta chain) was observed in a study of T cells in Graves' hyperthyroidism and ophthalmopathy (dated by TCRdb to between 2018 and 2020). A note on the overall study: Peripheral blood was collected at initial diagnosis, before any treatment. TCR V-J signatures able to tell the groups apart were searched for in a discovery cohort of more than 90 patients, of whom more than 40 had Graves' ophthalmopathy and about 60 had stable Graves' hyperthyroidism. An independent validation cohort of under 20 hyperthyroidism patients and 17 patients who later progressed to ophthalmopathy tested prospective prediction of ophthalmopathy. For training and testing, the 100 or so patients in the discovery cohort were randomly divided in a 7:3 ratio. In several Graves' hyperthyroidism patients, the study also compared T-cell repertoires from thyroid tissue with T-cell repertoires from blood. Once sampling was done, hyperthyroidism patients were given methimazole at a starting dose of 30 mg daily, whereas ophthalmopathy patients were given high-dose intravenous methylprednisolone. The paper reports TCR Vbeta CDR3 sequencing of roughly 140 peripheral blood samples: some 44 ophthalmopathy, roughly 80 hyperthyroidism and approximately 17 progressor patients.

TCR beta CDR3 regions were amplified from RNA transcripts. For the first round of RT-PCR on the TCR CDR3, the HTBI primer set was used together with the Qiagen OneStep RT-PCR kit. Libraries were constructed in a second round of multiplex PCR, after which size selection and purification were carried out. Libraries were sequenced paired-end with 100 bp reads on an Illumina HiSeq2000. The published analysis was carried out like this. SOAPnuke was used to process the raw data, throwing out any read that contained adapters or uncalled bases, had a mean Phred below 15, or lacked an exact constant-primer or identifier match. COPE v1.2.5 was used to merge the high-quality paired reads, and each unique nucleotide sequence was defined as a clonotype. Clonotypes were aligned to IMGT TRBV, TRBD and TRBJ reference segments using MiTCR v1.1. The analysis included only V-J combinations with a frequency above 0.0001, which together covered 99.2% of the repertoires. The TCS score was defined as the ratio of F50 (clonal expansion) to E x V (chaos), calculated using BLOSUM62-based TCRdist between CDR3 peptides within each V-J. Welch's t-statistics and random forest reduced around 520 V-J features to roughly 13, which were used in a naive Bayes classifier (R e1071). In TCRdb, the public reads were trimmed at Q25 with fastp and aligned with MiXCR, with productive beta chains retained. Each record represents a unique CDR3 protein, reported with the most common genes and DNA among its rows. What appears here as the V and J calls and clone size reflects TCRdb's work, not the paper's. This sample has around 450,000 distinct CDR3 sequences in its table, and approximately 14% of those were observed once. The top ten constitute approximately 7.5% of the sample.

Points the paper makes about the study in general: In validation, the model predicted progression to ophthalmopathy a median of about 6 months before onset, with about 70% sensitivity and almost 75% specificity. No statistical method was used to set the sample size in advance, and investigators knew the group allocation. A 13 V-J signature model separated ophthalmopathy from stable hyperthyroidism, with 87.88% sensitivity and about 81% specificity in cross-validation and 80%/75% in testing. Most expanded thyroid clonotypes (frequency above 0.001) were also detected in blood, suggesting blood repertoires may reflect thyroid immune responses.

This clonotype has ten or more counts. No cognate antigen has been identified for it. Base qualities are missing; no much larger clone stands one base away. Stable Graves' hyperthyroidism was defined as the absence of progression to ophthalmopathy over 18 months of follow-up. The hyperthyroidism patients were between 18 and 65 years old and newly diagnosed, with a disease duration of less than 2 months. Exclusion was applied to patients with uncontrolled infections, other autoimmune diseases, pregnancy or lactation. Clinical symptoms, serum thyroxine and TRAb, thyroid ultrasound, and orbital computed tomography formed the basis for the diagnoses. PBMCs were isolated from approximately 10 ml of fresh peripheral blood by Ficoll-Paque density gradient centrifugation. Trizol reagent was used to extract total RNA, and RNA quality was then checked on an Agilent 2100 Bioanalyzer. V and J are trimmed by 6 bases and 2 bases, and the gene matches miss 11 bases of the junction. The CDR3 runs 16 amino acids, cysteine and phenylalanine included. Kept here is only the CDR3 DNA, which spans 48 bases and is read in frame from base 1.

This chain is built from TRBV12-3 or TRBV12-4 and TRBJ1-1, with 8 central nucleotides matching TRBD1. The sequence came from a young woman with Graves' hyperthyroidism. Sequencing was carried out using blood. DNA sequence: TGTGCCAGCAGATCCCCGGGACAGGCCCGAAACACTGAAGCTTTCTTT. It codes for CASRSPGQARNTEAFF.